Sequencing of this T cell receptor (beta chain) was carried out in a study of T cell repertoires in cytomegalovirus infection. Study context: Indicated by public TCR beta signatures were CMV infection and matching HLA type.

TCRdb independently ran MiXCR on the reads; one entry per CDR3 protein. Among around 430,000 distinct CDR3 sequences, roughly 42% were seen once, and the ten largest hold around two fifths. This clonotype showed up just a few times. The antigen is unknown. Study findings and constraints: Ex vivo, HLA-C-restricted CMV-specific TCR beta clonotypes prevailed over the rest of the response.

Germline trimming cut 1 base from V and 0 bases from J; bases unmatched to any gene: 0. Looked up from germline, CDR1 is SGHDN and CDR2 is FVKESK. CDR3 length: 15 residues. This sample comprised cultured PBMCs, obtained from culture after CMV antigen stimulation. The TCR comes from a human donor in good health (CMV status not recorded). Some clones in this sample may be carry-over from other donors' samples. The chain couples TRBV14 to TRBJ2-1; 7 bases are shared with TRBD2. The CDR3: CASSQAGGSYNEQFF. The CDR3 DNA follows: TGTGCCAGCAGCCAAGCGGGAGGCTCCTACAATGAGCAGTTCTTC.